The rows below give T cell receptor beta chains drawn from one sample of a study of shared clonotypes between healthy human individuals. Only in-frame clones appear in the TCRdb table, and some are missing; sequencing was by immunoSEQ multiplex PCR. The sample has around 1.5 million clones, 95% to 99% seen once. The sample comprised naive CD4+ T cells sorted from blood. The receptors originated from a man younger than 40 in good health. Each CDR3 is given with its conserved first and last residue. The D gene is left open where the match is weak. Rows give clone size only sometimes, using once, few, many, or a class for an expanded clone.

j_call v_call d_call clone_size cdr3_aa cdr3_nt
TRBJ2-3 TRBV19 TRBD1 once CASTPRQGITDTQYF TGTGCCAGTACCCCGAGACAGGGAATAACAGATACGCAGTATTTT
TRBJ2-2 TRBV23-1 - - CASSQLFWQPTGELFF TGCGCCAGCAGTCAATTGTTTTGGCAGCCCACCGGGGAGCTGTTTTTT
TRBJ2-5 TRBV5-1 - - CASSLEGRPVGETQYF TGCGCCAGCAGCTTGGAAGGACGCCCGGTCGGAGAGACCCAGTACTTC
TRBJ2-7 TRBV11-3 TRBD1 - CASSFRDRVHEQYF TGTGCCAGCAGCTTCCGGGACAGGGTGCACGAGCAGTACTTC
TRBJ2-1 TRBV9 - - CASSVGSGNSYNEQFF TGTGCCAGCAGCGTAGGATCGGGAAACTCCTACAATGAGCAGTTCTTC
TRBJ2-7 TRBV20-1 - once CSATPYEQYF TGCAGTGCCACCCCCTACGAGCAGTACTTC
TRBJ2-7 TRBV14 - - CASSRSAVPTYEQYF TGTGCCAGCAGCCGGAGTGCGGTTCCTACCTACGAGCAGTACTTC
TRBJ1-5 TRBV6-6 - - CASSYSGRASNQPQHF TGTGCCAGCAGTTACTCCGGGAGAGCGAGCAATCAGCCCCAGCATTTT
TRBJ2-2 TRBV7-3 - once CASSLDPPGRHGELFF TGTGCCAGCAGCTTAGATCCTCCAGGGCGGCACGGGGAGCTGTTTTTT
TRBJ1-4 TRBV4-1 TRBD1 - CASSRSDRGAEKLFF TGCGCCAGCAGCCGGTCGGACAGGGGTGCTGAAAAACTGTTTTTT
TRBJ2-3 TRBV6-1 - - CAATRFGDTQYF TGTGCCGCAACAAGGTTTGGAGATACGCAGTATTTT
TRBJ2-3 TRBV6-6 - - CASASTDTQYF TGTGCCAGCGCTAGCACAGATACGCAGTATTTT
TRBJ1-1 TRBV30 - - CAWGVDTEAFF TGTGCCTGGGGGGTTGACACTGAAGCTTTCTTT
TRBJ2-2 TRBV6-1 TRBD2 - CASSELAGGPRTGELFF TGTGCCAGCAGTGAGTTAGCGGGAGGGCCCCGGACCGGGGAGCTGTTTTTT
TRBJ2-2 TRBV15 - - CATSRQNTGELFF TGTGCCACCAGCAGACAGAACACCGGGGAGCTGTTTTTT
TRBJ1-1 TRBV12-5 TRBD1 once CASQGTGEAFF TGTGCTAGTCAGGGGACAGGCGAAGCTTTCTTT
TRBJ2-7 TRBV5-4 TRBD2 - CASSPGTSPHEQYF TGTGCCAGCAGCCCCGGGACTAGCCCCCACGAGCAGTACTTC
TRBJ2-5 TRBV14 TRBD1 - CASSQETGGEETQYF TGTGCCAGCAGCCAAGAAACAGGGGGCGAAGAGACCCAGTACTTC
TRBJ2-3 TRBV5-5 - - CASTTVTGTDTQYF TGTGCCAGCACCACCGTAACAGGCACAGATACGCAGTATTTT
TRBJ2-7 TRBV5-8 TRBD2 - CASSLGREKAYEQYF TGTGCCAGCAGCTTAGGGCGGGAGAAGGCCTACGAGCAGTACTTC
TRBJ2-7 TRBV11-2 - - CASSSVRAVSYEQYF TGTGCCAGCAGCTCAGTTCGCGCGGTCTCCTACGAGCAGTACTTC
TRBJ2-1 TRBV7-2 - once CASSSKDAVYNEQFF TGTGCCAGCAGCTCAAAGGATGCAGTTTACAATGAGCAGTTCTTC
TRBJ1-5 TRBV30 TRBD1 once CAWSVRRGQGDQPQHF TGTGCCTGGAGCGTACGGAGGGGGCAAGGAGATCAGCCCCAGCATTTT
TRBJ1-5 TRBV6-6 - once CASSYSGTEYQPQHF TGTGCCAGCAGTTACTCGGGGACCGAGTATCAGCCCCAGCATTTT
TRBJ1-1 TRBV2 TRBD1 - CASSEESGGTEAFF TGTGCCAGCAGTGAAGAGTCAGGGGGCACTGAAGCTTTCTTT
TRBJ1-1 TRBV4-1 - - CASSQLMGGNTEAFF TGCGCCAGCAGCCAATTGATGGGCGGGAACACTGAAGCTTTCTTT
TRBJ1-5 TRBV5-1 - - CASSLGTDHSNQPQHF TGCGCCAGCAGCTTGGGGACAGACCATAGCAATCAGCCCCAGCATTTT
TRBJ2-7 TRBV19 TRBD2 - CASSIQPGGSLSEQYF TGTGCCAGTAGTATTCAGCCGGGCGGGAGTCTATCCGAGCAGTACTTC
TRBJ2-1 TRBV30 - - CAWRRGKVYNEQFF TGTGCCTGGAGACGGGGAAAGGTTTACAATGAGCAGTTCTTC
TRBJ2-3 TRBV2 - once CASSALDGDTQYF TGTGCCAGCAGTGCACTAGACGGAGATACGCAGTATTTT
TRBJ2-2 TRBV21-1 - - CASSLRTGANTGELFF TGTGCCAGCAGCCTAAGGACAGGGGCGAACACCGGGGAGCTGTTTTTT
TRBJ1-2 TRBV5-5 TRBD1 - CASSDRDRVDYYGYTF TGTGCCAGCAGCGACCGAGACAGGGTGGATTACTATGGCTACACCTTC
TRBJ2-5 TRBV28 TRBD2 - CASSLPPGTSRQETQYF TGTGCCAGCAGTTTACCTCCCGGGACTAGCAGGCAAGAGACCCAGTACTTC
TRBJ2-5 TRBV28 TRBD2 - CASSRTSGRQETQYF TGTGCCAGCAGTAGGACTAGCGGGCGTCAAGAGACCCAGTACTTC
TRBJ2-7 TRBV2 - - CASSEAWASGLTYEQYF TGTGCCAGCAGTGAAGCTTGGGCCTCCGGATTAACCTACGAGCAGTACTTC
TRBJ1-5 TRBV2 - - CASNRGRDQPQHF TGTGCCAGCAACCGGGGGCGAGATCAGCCCCAGCATTTT
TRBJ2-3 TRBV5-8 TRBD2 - CASSLASGSTDTQYF TGTGCCAGCAGCCTAGCTAGCGGGAGTACAGATACGCAGTATTTT
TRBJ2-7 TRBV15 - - CASSPGLLSSYEQYF TGTGCCTCTTCTCCTGGACTACTGAGCTCCTACGAGCAGTACTTC
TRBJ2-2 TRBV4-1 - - CASSRPGGSGELFF TGCGCCAGCAGCCGCCCGGGGGGCTCCGGGGAGCTGTTTTTT
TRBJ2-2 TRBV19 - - CASSSTGTPTGELFF TGTGCCAGTAGTTCAACCGGGACTCCAACCGGGGAGCTGTTTTTT
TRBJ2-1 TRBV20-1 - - CSASLGNEQFF TGCAGTGCTAGTTTAGGGAATGAGCAGTTCTTC
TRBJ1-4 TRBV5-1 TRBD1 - CASSWTGVQNEKLFF TGCGCCAGCAGCTGGACAGGGGTTCAAAATGAAAAACTGTTTTTT
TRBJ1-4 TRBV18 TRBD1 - CASSHMTGSVGTNEKLFF TGTGCCAGCTCACACATGACAGGGAGCGTCGGGACTAATGAAAAACTGTTTTTT
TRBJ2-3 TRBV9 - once CASSVSARDTQYF TGTGCCAGCAGCGTATCAGCCCGGGATACGCAGTATTTT
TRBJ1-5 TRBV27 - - CASSLSTTGNQPQHF TGTGCCAGCAGTTTATCTACGACAGGTAATCAGCCCCAGCATTTT
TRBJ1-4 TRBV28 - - CASSLPRAREKLFF TGTGCCAGCAGCCTTCCAAGGGCCCGCGAAAAACTGTTTTTT
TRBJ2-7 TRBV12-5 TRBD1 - CASGLATGGLPYEQYF TGTGCTAGTGGTTTGGCGACAGGGGGTTTACCCTACGAGCAGTACTTC
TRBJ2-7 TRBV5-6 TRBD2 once CASSPPGGYEQYF TGTGCCAGCAGCCCGCCGGGGGGCTACGAGCAGTACTTC
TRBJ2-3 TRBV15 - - CATSRDPPDSLFGTDTQYF TGTGCCACCAGCAGAGATCCCCCGGACAGCCTCTTTGGCACAGATACGCAGTATTTT
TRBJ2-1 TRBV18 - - CASCQGSGEQFF TGTGCCAGTTGCCAGGGCTCCGGTGAGCAGTTCTTC
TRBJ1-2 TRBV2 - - CASSDNLDYGYTF TGTGCCAGCAGCGACAATTTGGACTATGGCTACACCTTC
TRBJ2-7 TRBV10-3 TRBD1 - CAISTGTGVYEQYF TGTGCCATCAGCACCGGGACAGGCGTCTACGAGCAGTACTTC
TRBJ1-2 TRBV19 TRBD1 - CASSIDRGSGGYTF TGTGCCAGTAGTATCGACAGGGGTTCGGGAGGCTACACCTTC
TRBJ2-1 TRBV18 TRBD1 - CASSLRQGYNEQFF TGTGCCAGCTCACTTCGACAGGGTTACAATGAGCAGTTCTTC